Listed below are T cell receptor beta chains from one sample, sequenced in a study of T cell clones after liver transplantation. Sequenced by immunoSEQ multiplex PCR; TCRdb stores in-frame clones only, minus some. The profile shows around 19,000 clones, around 90% of them singletons. This specimen was CD8+ T cells from blood, taken before liver transplant. The source of these receptors is a human donor who received a liver transplant. Both conserved end residues are part of each CDR3. The order of the fields is J gene, V gene, D gene, clone size, CDR3 DNA, CDR3 protein. A D gene is named only where the DNA matches it firmly. Not all rows give a size; the values are once, few, many and, for expanded clones, a class.

>TRBJ2-7|TRBV4-2|TRBD2|NA
TGTGCCAGCAGCCACCTAGCGGGAGAGGCCTACGAGCAGTACTTC
CASSHLAGEAYEQYF
>TRBJ1-2|TRBV4-2|NA|NA
TGTGCCAGCAGCCAATTAGACGTCTATGGCTACACCTTC
CASSQLDVYGYTF
>TRBJ1-1|TRBV10-1|TRBD1|NA
TGCGCCAGCAGCCCCCCCGAGACAGGGAAAGAAGCTGAAGCTTTCTTT
CASSPPETGKEAEAFF
>TRBJ1-1|TRBV4-1|NA|NA
TGCGCCAGCAGCCGGGTCCCGAACACTGAAGCTTTCTTT
CASSRVPNTEAFF
>TRBJ2-3|TRBV15|NA|NA
TGTGCCACCAGCACGCCCCTTTCAGATACGCAGTATTTT
CATSTPLSDTQYF
>TRBJ1-1|TRBV19|NA|NA
TGTGCCAGCTCAGTCAGCTCGCTGAACACTGAAGCTTTCTTT
CASSVSSLNTEAFF
>TRBJ2-7|TRBV5-4|NA|few
TGTGCCAGCAGCTTCGGGACAACAACCTTCTACGAGCAGTACTTC
CASSFGTTTFYEQYF
>TRBJ2-1|TRBV9|TRBD2|NA
TGTGCCAGCAGCGAGCTCCCTAGCGGACTCTACAATGAGCAGTTCTTC
CASSELPSGLYNEQFF
>TRBJ2-3|TRBV30|NA|NA
TGTGCCTGGAGTGAAGGTCCCCCCTCAGAAGATACGCAGTATTTT
CAWSEGPPSEDTQYF
>TRBJ1-4|TRBV18|NA|NA
TGTGCCAGCTCACCACAGGGATTAGATGAAAAACTGTTTTTT
CASSPQGLDEKLFF
>TRBJ2-1|TRBV4-1|NA|medium-sized
TGCGCCAGCAAAATCGGGAGCTCCTACAATGAGCAGTTCTTC
CASKIGSSYNEQFF
>TRBJ2-2|TRBV15|NA|NA
TGTGCCACCAGCATTAACACCGGGGAGCTGTTTTTT
CATSINTGELFF
>TRBJ1-4|TRBV19|TRBD1|NA
TGTGCCAGTAGTATGGAGCGGCAGGGGGAGACAACTAATGAAAAACTGTTTTTT
CASSMERQGETTNEKLFF
>TRBJ2-7|TRBV7-9|NA|NA
TGTGCCAGCAGCTTAGTAACCTACGAGCAGTACTTC
CASSLVTYEQYF
>TRBJ1-2|TRBV2|NA|NA
TGTGCCAGCAGTGAAGACGTCAGGGGAGGATATGGCTACACCTTC
CASSEDVRGGYGYTF
>TRBJ1-5|TRBV19|NA|NA
TGTGCCAGTAGTATGTACAGGGACAATCAGCCCCAGCATTTT
CASSMYRDNQPQHF
>TRBJ2-2|TRBV30|NA|NA
TGTGCCTGGATACAGGGACTGAACACCGGGGAGCTGTTTTTT
CAWIQGLNTGELFF
>TRBJ2-2|TRBV19|NA|NA
TGTGCCAGTAGTATAGATCGTGATGGCCGATGGGAGCTGTTTTTT
CASSIDRDGRWELFF
>TRBJ2-1|TRBV19|NA|NA
TGTGCCAGTAGTATATCAGGGAGTTCCTACAATGAGCAGTTCTTC
CASSISGSSYNEQFF
>TRBJ2-5|TRBV5-4|NA|NA
TGTGCCAGCAGCTTGGTCCCGGGGGAAGAGACCCAGTACTTC
CASSLVPGEETQYF
>TRBJ2-7|TRBV7-9|NA|NA
TGTGCCAGCAGCTCTTGGGCCCCACCTACGGGCGAGCAGTACTTC
CASSSWAPPTGEQYF
>TRBJ1-1|TRBV10-2|TRBD1|NA
TGCGCCAGCCGAATACAGGGGTCGAACACTGAAGCTTTCTTT
CASRIQGSNTEAFF
>TRBJ2-1|TRBV7-9|NA|NA
TGTGCCAGCCGCCGGGACTCCTCATACAATGAGCAGTTCTTC
CASRRDSSYNEQFF
>TRBJ2-3|TRBV5-5|NA|NA
TGTGCCAGCAGCCTGGCGCCCGCAGATACGCAGTATTTT
CASSLAPADTQYF
>TRBJ2-7|TRBV28|NA|NA
TGTGCCAGCAGTCCCCTGGGGCTGGCAGGCACCCTACAAACCTACGAGCAGTACTTC
CASSPLGLAGTLQTYEQYF
>TRBJ1-2|TRBV29-1|NA|few
TGCAGCGTTTATGGACACCCCCCGCACTATGGCTACACCTTC
CSVYGHPPHYGYTF
>TRBJ2-2|TRBV5-1|TRBD2|once
TGCGCCAGCAGCCTGGAAGCGGGAGCCGAGATCGGGGAGCTGTTTTTT
CASSLEAGAEIGELFF
>TRBJ1-5|TRBV28|NA|NA
TGTGCCAGCAGTTTCCTGGGGAACCAGCCCCAGCATTTT
CASSFLGNQPQHF
>TRBJ1-1|TRBV27|NA|NA
TGTGCCAGCAGCCAGGGGACAATGACTGAAGCTTTCTTT
CASSQGTMTEAFF
>TRBJ2-1|TRBV7-2|NA|NA
TGTGCCAGCAGGGAGACAGGCTACAATGAGCAGTTCTTC
CASRETGYNEQFF
>TRBJ2-1|TRBV27|TRBD1|NA
TGTGCCAGCAGTCCGACGGACAGGGGAAAGGTGCCTAGCTCCTACAATGAGCAGTTCTTC
CASSPTDRGKVPSSYNEQFF
>TRBJ2-1|TRBV9|NA|NA
TGTGCCAGCAGCTCCCAGTCGCTGGACTACAATGAGCAGTTCTTC
CASSSQSLDYNEQFF
>TRBJ1-2|TRBV28|NA|NA
TGTGCCAGCAGTTTATCGAGCGGTGACAGTATTCCTTTAGGCTACACCTTC
CASSLSSGDSIPLGYTF
>TRBJ2-3|TRBV18|TRBD2|NA
TGTGCCAGCTCACCCTCCCCCGGGACTAGCGGGCTTTGGACCACAGATACGCAGTATTTT
CASSPSPGTSGLWTTDTQYF
>TRBJ1-1|TRBV23-1|NA|once
TGCGCCAGCAGTCAATCCTCTTACCCGCGGCCGCGGGGCACTGAAGCTTTCTTT
CASSQSSYPRPRGTEAFF
>TRBJ2-1|TRBV19|NA|NA
TGTGCCAGTAGCCTCACCTCCTACAATGAGCAGTTCTTC
CASSLTSYNEQFF
>TRBJ1-1|TRBV9|NA|NA
TGTGCCAGCAGCGAGGGACATTTGAACACTGAAGCTTTCTTT
CASSEGHLNTEAFF
>TRBJ2-1|TRBV4-3|TRBD2|NA
TGCGCCAGCAGCCAAGAAGGAAGGACTAGCGGGAGGAGTGAGCAGTTCTTC
CASSQEGRTSGRSEQFF
>TRBJ1-2|TRBV19|NA|NA
TGTGCCAGTAGTGCCAGCCCCGAAATCTATGGCTACACCTTC
CASSASPEIYGYTF
>TRBJ1-2|TRBV28|NA|few
TGTGCCAGCAGTTCACGGGGCGGTGGCTACACCTTC
CASSSRGGGYTF
>TRBJ1-4|TRBV27|NA|NA
TGTGCCAGCAGTTTGCGTGCAACTAATGAAAAACTGTTTTTT
CASSLRATNEKLFF
>TRBJ2-7|TRBV7-9|NA|NA
TGTGCCAGCAGCTCCCCCATCTGGGGTAATAATACCTCCTACGAGCAGTACTTC
CASSSPIWGNNTSYEQYF
>TRBJ2-2|TRBV6-5|NA|NA
TGTGCCAGCAGTTACTTCGGGGTTGACGGGGAGCTGTTTTTT
CASSYFGVDGELFF
>TRBJ2-5|TRBV5-4|TRBD1|NA
TGTGCCAGCAGCTCGAGGGGGCTAGGCGAAGAGACCCAGTACTTC
CASSSRGLGEETQYF
>TRBJ2-7|TRBV28|TRBD1|NA
TGTGCCAGCGGGTCCCGGGACAGTCTCTACGAGCAGTACTTC
CASGSRDSLYEQYF
>TRBJ1-2|TRBV28|NA|NA
TGTGCCAGCAGTTTTGGGGGCGGCTATGGCTACACCTTC
CASSFGGGYGYTF
>TRBJ1-2|TRBV5-7|NA|NA
TGTGCCAGCAGCGACGGGGGTCCCTATGGCTACACCTTC
CASSDGGPYGYTF
>TRBJ2-1|TRBV5-1|TRBD2|NA
TGCGCCAGCAGCTACCCGGGACTAGCGAATGAGCAGTTCTTC
CASSYPGLANEQFF
>TRBJ2-2|TRBV2|NA|NA
TGTGCCAGCATCAGGGCCACCGGGGAGCTGTTTTTT
CASIRATGELFF
>TRBJ2-1|TRBV9|TRBD2|NA
TGTGCCAGCAGCGTAGGGGATAGCGGGGGATACAATGAGCAGTTCTTC
CASSVGDSGGYNEQFF
>TRBJ1-5|TRBV4-1|TRBD1|NA
TGCGCCAGCAGCCAGGACAGGGATCGACAGCCCCAGCATTTT
CASSQDRDRQPQHF
>TRBJ1-1|TRBV4-2|NA|NA
TGTGCCAGCAGCCACAACGGGGGGGCTGGTACTGAAGCTTTCTTT
CASSHNGGAGTEAFF
>TRBJ2-7|TRBV28|TRBD2|NA
TGTGCCACCGCCGGGGGGGGGTCTCCATACGAGCAGTACTTC
CATAGGGSPYEQYF